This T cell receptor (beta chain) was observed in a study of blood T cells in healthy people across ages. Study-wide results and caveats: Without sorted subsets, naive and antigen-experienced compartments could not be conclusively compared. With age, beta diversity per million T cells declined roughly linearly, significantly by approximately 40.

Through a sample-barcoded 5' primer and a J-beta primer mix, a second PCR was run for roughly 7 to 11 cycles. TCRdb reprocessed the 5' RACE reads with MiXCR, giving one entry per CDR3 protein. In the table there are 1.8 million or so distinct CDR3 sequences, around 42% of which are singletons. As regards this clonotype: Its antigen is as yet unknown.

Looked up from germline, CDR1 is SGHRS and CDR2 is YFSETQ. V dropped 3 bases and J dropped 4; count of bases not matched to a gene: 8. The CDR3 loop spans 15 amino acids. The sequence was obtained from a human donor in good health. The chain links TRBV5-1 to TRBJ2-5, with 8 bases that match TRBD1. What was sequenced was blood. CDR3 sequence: CASSWGQADGETQYF. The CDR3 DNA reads TGCGCCAGCAGCTGGGGACAGGCCGACGGAGAGACCCAGTACTTC.